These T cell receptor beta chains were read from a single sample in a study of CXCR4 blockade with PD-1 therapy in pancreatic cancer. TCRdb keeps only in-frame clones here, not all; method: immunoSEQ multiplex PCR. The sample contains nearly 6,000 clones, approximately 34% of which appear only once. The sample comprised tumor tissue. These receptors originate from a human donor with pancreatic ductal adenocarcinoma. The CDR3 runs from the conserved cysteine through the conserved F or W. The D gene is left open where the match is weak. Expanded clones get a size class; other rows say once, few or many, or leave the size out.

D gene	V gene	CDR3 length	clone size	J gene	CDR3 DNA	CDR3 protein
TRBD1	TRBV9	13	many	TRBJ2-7	TGTGCCAGCAGCGAAAATGGACAGGGCGAGCAGTACTTC	CASSENGQGEQYF
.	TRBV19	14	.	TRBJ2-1	TGTGCCAGTAGTAGGGGGGAAGTCTTCAATGAGCAGTTCTTC	CASSRGEVFNEQFF
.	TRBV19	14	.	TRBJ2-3	TGTGCCAGTAGTATCTACCAAGGCACAGATACGCAGTATTTT	CASSIYQGTDTQYF
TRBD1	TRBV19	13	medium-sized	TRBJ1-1	TGTGCCAGTAAGGACAGGGTGAACACTGAAGCTTTCTTT	CASKDRVNTEAFF
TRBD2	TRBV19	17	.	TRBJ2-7	TGTGCCAGTAGTCTCACCCGCGGTCTAGCGGGTATCAACGAGCAGTACTTC	CASSLTRGLAGINEQYF
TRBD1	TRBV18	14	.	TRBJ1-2	TGTGCCAGCTCAGAGACAGGGCAGGACTATGGCTACACCTTC	CASSETGQDYGYTF
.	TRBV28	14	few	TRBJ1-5	TGTGCCACCCTGACGACAGCTAGCAATCAGCCCCAGCATTTT	CATLTTASNQPQHF
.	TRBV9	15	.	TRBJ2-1	TGTGCCAGCAGCGTAGCTCCGAGCTCCTACAATGAGCAGTTCTTC	CASSVAPSSYNEQFF
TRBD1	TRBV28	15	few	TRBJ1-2	TGTGCCAGCAGTTTAAGCCGGACAGGGGCGAGTGGCTACACCTTC	CASSLSRTGASGYTF
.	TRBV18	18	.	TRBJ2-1	TGTGCCAGCTCACCACCGGGTCCTCCGGGACTGCACGCAAATGAGCAGTTCTTC	CASSPPGPPGLHANEQFF
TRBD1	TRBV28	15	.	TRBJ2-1	TGTGCCAGCATGGGTAGAGGGACAGGGGACTATGAGCAGTTCTTC	CASMGRGTGDYEQFF
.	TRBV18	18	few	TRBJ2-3	TGTGCCAGCTCACCAATGGTCTCCACCCGCGGAAGCACAGATACGCAGTATTTT	CASSPMVSTRGSTDTQYF
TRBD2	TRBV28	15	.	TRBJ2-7	TGTGCCAGCAGCCCTTGGACTAGCGGGAACTACGAGCAGTACTTC	CASSPWTSGNYEQYF
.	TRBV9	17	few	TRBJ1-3	TGTGCCAGCAGCGTAGGTGACGCTCCGAGCTCTGGAAACACCATATATTTT	CASSVGDAPSSGNTIYF
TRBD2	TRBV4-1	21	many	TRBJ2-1	TGCGCCAGCAGCCAAGCCCTGACTAGCGGGAACGAAATGAGCTCCTACAATGAGCAGTTCTTC	CASSQALTSGNEMSSYNEQFF
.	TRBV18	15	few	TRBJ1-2	TGTGCCAGCTCACTCGGGTCTGGGGGGAGCTATGGCTACACCTTC	CASSLGSGGSYGYTF
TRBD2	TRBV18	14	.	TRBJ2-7	TGTGCCAGCCGCCCCGGGACTAGCGGATACGAGCAGTACTTC	CASRPGTSGYEQYF
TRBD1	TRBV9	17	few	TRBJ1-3	TGTGCCAGCAGCGTAGAGGGGACAGTGTACTCTGGAAACACCATATATTTT	CASSVEGTVYSGNTIYF
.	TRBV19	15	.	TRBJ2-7	TGTGCCAGTAGTTGGAGTTCGGACACCAACTACGAGCAGTACTTC	CASSWSSDTNYEQYF
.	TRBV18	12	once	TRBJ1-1	TGTGCCAGCTCCGGGGCCACTTCCGAAGCTTTCTTT	CASSGATSEAFF
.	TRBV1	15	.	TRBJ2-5	TGCGCCAGCAGCCAACCCGCGGGAGTAGTCGAGACCCAGTACTTC	CASSQPAGVVETQYF
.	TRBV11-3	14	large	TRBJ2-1	TGTGCCAGCGAATACGGTAGCGGTTACAATGAGCAGTTCTTC	CASEYGSGYNEQFF
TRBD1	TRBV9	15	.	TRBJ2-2	TGTGCCAGCTGTAAAGGGGGCTGGGACACCGGGGAGCTGTTTTTT	CASCKGGWDTGELFF
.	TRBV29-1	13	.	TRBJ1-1	TGCAGCGTCCGCCCGGGGGTCTACACTGAAGCTTTCTTT	CSVRPGVYTEAFF
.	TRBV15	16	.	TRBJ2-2	TGTGCCACCAGCAGAGTTGGGGGGCTGGTCGCCGGGGAGCTGTTTTTT	CATSRVGGLVAGELFF
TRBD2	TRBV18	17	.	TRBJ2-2	TGTGCCAGCTCACCCCCGGGACTAGCGGGAGTTTACGGGGAGCTGTTTTTT	CASSPPGLAGVYGELFF
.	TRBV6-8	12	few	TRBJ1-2	TGTGCCAGCAGTTATGGGGCAAAGGGCTACACCTTC	CASSYGAKGYTF
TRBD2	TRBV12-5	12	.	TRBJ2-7	TGTGCCAGCGGAAGGGACTATTTCGAGCAGTACTTC	CASGRDYFEQYF
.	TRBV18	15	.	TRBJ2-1	TGTGCCAGCTCAAGAAAAACGTCGGGTTACAATGAGCAGTTCTTC	CASSRKTSGYNEQFF
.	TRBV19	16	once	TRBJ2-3	TGTGCCAGTAGTATGGTTGGAGGACCGCTGGCGGATGCGCAGTATTTT	CASSMVGGPLADAQYF
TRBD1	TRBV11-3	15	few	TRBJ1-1	TGTGCCAGCAGCTTAGAAGCCGGACAGGTTGCTGAAGCTTTCTTT	CASSLEAGQVAEAFF
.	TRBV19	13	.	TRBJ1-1	TGTGCCAGTACCCGCAGGGGTGTGACTGAAGCTTTCTTT	CASTRRGVTEAFF
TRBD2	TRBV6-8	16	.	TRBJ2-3	TGTGCCAGCAGTTACTCGATAGCGGGTGGCACAGATACGCAGTATTTT	CASSYSIAGGTDTQYF
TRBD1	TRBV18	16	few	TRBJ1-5	TGTGCCAGCTCCCCCCCGGGACAGGGACGAAATCAGCCCCAGCATTTT	CASSPPGQGRNQPQHF
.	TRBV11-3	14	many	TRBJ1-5	TGTGCCAGCAGATCAGGGGTTGGGAATCAGCCCCAGCATTTT	CASRSGVGNQPQHF
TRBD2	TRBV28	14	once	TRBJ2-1	TGTGCCAGCACCCGACCGGGAGGGCCACGGGAGCAGTTCTTC	CASTRPGGPREQFF
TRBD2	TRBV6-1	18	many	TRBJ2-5	TGTGCCAGCAGTGAAGAGCGACTAGCGGTTCTCTCGGGGGAGACCCAGTACTTC	CASSEERLAVLSGETQYF
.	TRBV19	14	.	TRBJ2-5	TGTGCCACCTCGTCCGGGACATCGGTAGAGACCCAGTACTTC	CATSSGTSVETQYF
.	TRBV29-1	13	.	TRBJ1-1	TGCAGCCTCAGTAACAGGGATCAGACTGAAGCTTTCTTT	CSLSNRDQTEAFF
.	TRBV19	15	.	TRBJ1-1	TGTGCCAGTAGTATCTTTGGGGCTCGCAACACTGAAGCTTTCTTT	CASSIFGARNTEAFF
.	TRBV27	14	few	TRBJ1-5	TGTGCCAGCAGCTATGGGAATTCGAATCAGCCCCAGCATTTT	CASSYGNSNQPQHF
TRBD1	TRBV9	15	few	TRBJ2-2	TGTGCCAGCAGCGTAGAGCCAGGGGGCTCCGGGGAGCTGTTTTTT	CASSVEPGGSGELFF
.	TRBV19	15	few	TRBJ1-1	TGTGCCAGTAGACGACAGGCCCGAGGGAGGACTGAAGCTTTCTTT	CASRRQARGRTEAFF
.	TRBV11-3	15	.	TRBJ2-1	TGTGCCAGCAGCTTAGTTTATGGCAGTCAGGGTGAGCAGTTCTTC	CASSLVYGSQGEQFF
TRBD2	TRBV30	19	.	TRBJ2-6	TGTGCCTGGCAGAGGACTAGCGGGAGGACAGCCCCTGGGGCCAACGTCCTGACTTTC	CAWQRTSGRTAPGANVLTF
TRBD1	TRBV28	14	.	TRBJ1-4	TGTGCCAGCAGTTTGCAGGGGGAAAATGAAAAACTGTTTTTT	CASSLQGENEKLFF
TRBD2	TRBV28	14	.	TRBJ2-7	TGTGCCAGCAGACAGACTAGCGGGAGCGTCGGGCAGTACTTC	CASRQTSGSVGQYF
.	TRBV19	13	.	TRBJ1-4	TGTGCCAGTTCGAGATTATCTGGTGAAAAACTGTTTTTT	CASSRLSGEKLFF
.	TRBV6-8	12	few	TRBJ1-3	TGTGCCAGTAGGGACACTGGAAACACCATATATTTT	CASRDTGNTIYF
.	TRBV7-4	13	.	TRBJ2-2	TGTGCCAGCACCAGGGGACTCACCGGGGAGCTGTTTTTT	CASTRGLTGELFF
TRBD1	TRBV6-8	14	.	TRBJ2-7	TGTGCCAGCGGTGACAGGGGGAACTCCTACGAGCAGTACTTC	CASGDRGNSYEQYF
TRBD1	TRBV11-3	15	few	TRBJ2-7	TGTGCCAGCAGCAACCCGACAGGGGGCGCCTACGAGCAATACTTC	CASSNPTGGAYEQYF
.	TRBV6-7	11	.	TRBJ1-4	TGTGCCAGCAGGAGTAATGAAAAACTGTTTTTT	CASRSNEKLFF
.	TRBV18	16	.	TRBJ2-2	TGTGCCAGCTCACCAATGGCGGGGTCGAACACCGGGGAGCTGTTTTTT	CASSPMAGSNTGELFF
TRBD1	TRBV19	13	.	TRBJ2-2	TGTGCCAGTAGCCGGACAGGGTCCGGGGAGCTGTTTTTT	CASSRTGSGELFF